These 28 T cell receptor beta chains share one sample of origin, sequenced in a study of T-cell reconstitution after alpha-beta-depleted transplantation in children (dated by TCRdb to the mid-2010s). The intended sense of this specimen's treatment or condition label: allogeneic hematopoietic cell transplantation with graft depleted of TCRalphabeta T cells and CD19 B cells. Libraries were constructed by PCR. Sequencing took place on an Illumina HiSeq 2500. TCR libraries were prepared with molecular barcoding, using unique molecular identifiers to normalize TCRbeta repertoire quantification. TCRdb reran the public reads through fastp at Q25 and MiXCR, keeping productive beta chains. Under each unique CDR3 protein, matching rows form one entry showing the most common genes and DNA. The table for this sample lists fewer than 750,000 distinct CDR3 sequences; under 25% of them were counted only once. The top ten hold approximately 14% of the sample.

Specimen: PBMCs, mostly from graft donor cells, collected 360 days after TCRalphabeta/CD19-depleted stem cell transplant. The receptors were sampled from a boy less than two years old who had a stem cell transplant for acute myeloid leukemia, so the T cells may come from the graft donor.

This clonotype occurred a few times. The V call is TRBV29-1, the J call TRBJ1-5; no reliable D call. CDR3 size: 12 residues. V lost 3 bases, J lost 4 bases, and 7 bases lay in between. Germline V CDR1 and CDR2: SQVTM, ANQGSEA. The CDR3 nucleotides are TGCAGCGTTGAGCGAGGGAATCAGCCCCAGCATTTT. Its translation: CSVERGNQPQHF.

V gene TRBV4-3 combines with J gene TRBJ2-7; D remains ambiguous. Germline V gene data show CDR1 as LGHNA and CDR2 as YSLEER. Trimming cost V 0 bases and J 0 bases, with 3 bases left between them. This CDR3 is 13 amino acids long. The CDR3 coding sequence is TGCGCCAGCAGCCAAGATGTCTCCTACGAGCAGTACTTC. Translation: CASSQDVSYEQYF.

This clonotype was seen ten or more times. The gene calls are TRBV29-1 and TRBJ2-1, with 9 bases matching TRBD2. This CDR3 is 15 amino acids long. J was trimmed by 4 bases and V by 4 bases; bases with no gene match: 8. Germline assignment: CDR1 SQVTM and CDR2 ANQGSEA. CDR3 DNA sequence: TGCAGCGTTGCGGAGGGCGGGGGGGCTTACAATGAGCAGTTCTTC. Translation: CSVAEGGGAYNEQFF.

This clonotype showed up just a few times. The chain's CDR3 is CASSPPGVRSGTEAFF. The CDR3 nucleotides read TGTGCCAGCAGTCCTCCGGGTGTCCGAAGCGGGACTGAAGCTTTCTTT. J is TRBJ1-1 and V is TRBV28; D is uncertain. CDR1 and CDR2 (germline): MDHEN, SYDVKM. The V end was cut by 5 bases, the J end by 5 bases, with 21 bases between. The CDR3 is 16 amino acids. Full variable domain (missing parts from reference TRBV28 and TRBJ1-1): DVKVTQSSRYLVKRTGEKVFLECVQDMDHENMFWYRQDPGLGLRLIYFSYDVKMKEKGDIPEGYSVSREKKERFSLILESASTNQTSMYLCASSPPGVRSGTEAFFGQGTRLTVV.

The chain combines TRBV15 with TRBJ2-1; tentative D call: TRBD1 (7 bases). The V and J ends lost 0 bases and 4 bases respectively, with 10 bases between them. CDR1 is LNHNV, CDR2 YYDKDF, per germline (reference sequence). CDR3 length: 15 amino acids. As DNA, the CDR3 is TGTGCCACCAGCAGAGAACAGGGGACTTACAATGAGCAGTTCTTC. Translating it yields CATSREQGTYNEQFF. The full variable domain, in which reference TRBV15 and TRBJ2-1 provide the parts outside the CDR3, is DAMVIQNPRYQVTQFGKPVTLSCSQTLNHNVMYWYQQKSSQAPKLLFHYYDKDFNNEADTPDNFQSRRPNTSFCFLDIRSPGLGDTAMYLCATSREQGTYNEQFFGPGTRLTVL.

The genes are TRBV20-1 and TRBJ2-5; D is unclear. This CDR3 contains 13 residues. With 6 bases removed from V and 5 bases from J, the gap between germline ends came to 16 bases. Germline V lookup: CDR1 DFQATT, CDR2 SNEGSKA (reference sequence). In nucleotides, the CDR3 is TGCAGTGCGGGTGGCCCGGTGGGGGAGACCCAGTACTTC. It translates to CSAGGPVGETQYF.

This clonotype was counted between two and nine times. The J gene is TRBJ1-5, the V gene TRBV6-1; D not certain. This CDR3 region has 14 residues. The V gene lost 2 bases and the J gene lost 4 bases, with 9 bases spanning the gap. Germline V gene sequence: CDR1 MNHNS, CDR2 SASEGT. DNA of the CDR3: TGTGCCAGCAGTGAATCTGGAATTAATCAGCCCCAGCATTTT. Its protein is CASSESGINQPQHF.

The CDR3 DNA sequence: TGCGCCAGCAGCTTGGAGGGACAGGAGGCGGACACCATATATTTT. The encoded protein is CASSLEGQEADTIYF. V usage is TRBV5-1 and J usage is TRBJ1-3; 8 nucleotides align to TRBD1. V lost 0 bases to trimming and J lost 8 bases; unmatched junction nucleotides: 7. CDR1 is SGHRS, CDR2 YFSETQ, per germline. The CDR3 is 15 residues long.

This clonotype was seen repeatedly, ten times or more. The chain recombines TRBV7-9 with TRBJ1-4; 8 nucleotides line up with TRBD1. The CDR3 consists of 16 residues. J gave up 8 bases and V 3 bases, and 11 bases lay outside the gene matches. Germline V gene sequence: CDR1 SEHNR, CDR2 FQNEAQ (reference sequence). The CDR3 protein is CASSLVRGHVGEKLFF. The CDR3 region has the DNA TGTGCCAGCAGCTTGGTCAGGGGGCATGTTGGGGAAAAACTGTTTTTT.

This clonotype showed up many times. J is TRBJ2-1 and V is TRBV5-5; no clear D. From germline, CDR1 is SGHKS and CDR2 YYEKEE (reference sequence). This CDR3 is 14 amino acids long. V lost 1 base and J 4 bases, leaving 9 bases between the germline ends. CDR3 DNA: TGTGCCAGCAGCTTGAGGCCAGTATACAATGAGCAGTTCTTC. Translated, it gives CASSLRPVYNEQFF.

This clonotype was observed many times. V gene TRBV18 combines with J gene TRBJ2-1; possibly TRBD1 or TRBD2 for D (5 bases each). The CDR3 sequence is 12 residues long. V was shortened by 3 bases and J by 9 bases, with 9 bases between the two germline ends. Germline values: CDR1 KGHSH, CDR2 LQKENI. This CDR3 is CASSPGAGEQFF. The CDR3 coding sequence is TGTGCCAGCTCACCCGGGGCGGGTGAGCAGTTCTTC. Full variable domain (rest looked up from reference TRBV18 and TRBJ2-1): NAGVMQNPRHLVRRRGQEARLRCSPMKGHSHVYWYRQLPEEGLKFMVYLQKENIIDESGMPKERFSAEFPKEGPSILRIQQVVRGDSAAYFCASSPGAGEQFFGPGTRLTVL.

Here the CDR3 reads CASSTQGAASYEQYF. CDR3 nucleotide sequence: TGTGCCAGCAGTACCCAGGGGGCAGCTTCCTACGAGCAGTACTTC. The V gene is TRBV6-1, the J gene TRBJ2-7; 8 bases map to TRBD1. This CDR3 is built from 15 residues. V was clipped by 5 bases and J by 1 base; unmatched bases: 7. Germline CDR1 reads MNHNS; CDR2 reads SASEGT.

This clonotype was counted many times. The chain uses TRBV15 and TRBJ2-1; 11 bases match TRBD2. From germline, CDR1 is LNHNV and CDR2 YYDKDF (reference sequence). Unmatched junction bases numbered 14, after V lost 0 bases and J lost 16 bases. There are 16 residues in the CDR3. CDR3 bases: TGTGCCACCAGCAGAGATATGGCTAGCGGGGGGACGGGGTACTTCTTC. This gives the protein CATSRDMASGGTGYFF.

V is TRBV4-1 and J is TRBJ2-1; 11 bases match TRBD2. The CDR3 has 21 residues. V shed 1 base and J 3 bases; nucleotides not matched to a gene: 17. Per germline, CDR1 MGHRA and CDR2 YSYEKL. The CDR3 DNA reads TGCGCCAGCAGCCAAGCCCCCCCATTAGCGGGGGGGACAGATCTCTACAATGAGCAGTTCTTC. Translating gives CASSQAPPLAGGTDLYNEQFF.

V is TRBV27 and J is TRBJ2-6, with 7 bases lining up with TRBD1. V was clipped by 4 bases and J by 0 bases; unmatched bases: 12. Germline V gene lookup returns CDR1 MNHEY and CDR2 SMNVEV (reference sequence). The CDR3 runs 19 residues. The CDR3 here is CASSSPSTGYRSGANVLTF. The CDR3 DNA reads as TGTGCCAGCAGTTCCCCCTCGACAGGGTATCGCTCTGGGGCCAACGTCCTGACTTTC.

V usage is TRBV24-1 and J usage is TRBJ2-3; D gene ambiguous. The CDR3 has 14 amino acids. V lost 6 bases to trimming and J lost 3 bases, with 12 bases between them. Germline assignment: CDR1 KGHDR and CDR2 SFDVKD. CDR3 residues: CATSWGQWTDTQYF. The CDR3 coding sequence is TGTGCCACCAGTTGGGGTCAGTGGACAGATACGCAGTATTTT.

This clonotype has ten or more counts. This sequence joins TRBV29-1 and TRBJ2-3; tentatively, D is TRBD2 (5 bases). The ends were cut back, 2 bases at V and 0 bases at J, with 9 bases in the middle. The CDR3 loop spans 14 amino acids. Germline V gene lookup returns CDR1 SQVTM and CDR2 ANQGSEA. The CDR3 DNA follows: TGCAGCGTTGAAAGTCGGACTAGCACAGATACGCAGTATTTT. This gives the protein CSVESRTSTDTQYF.

The chain combines TRBV20-1 with TRBJ1-1; no clear D gene. The CDR3 is 14 amino acids. Deletions cut 2 bases from V and 8 bases from J, with 18 bases between. Germline assignment: CDR1 DFQATT and CDR2 SNEGSKA (reference sequence). The CDR3 coding sequence is TGCAGTGCTAGACCCGGGAGCTCCCTGATCGAAGCTTTCTTT. Protein: CSARPGSSLIEAFF.

To note about this clonotype: This clone may be a read error of a much larger clone one base away. The J gene is TRBJ2-1, the V gene TRBV20-1; TRBD1 matches at 11 bases. V trimming: 5 bases; J trimming: 7 bases; junction bases outside the gene matches: 4. Germline V lookup: CDR1 DFQATT, CDR2 SNEGSKA (reference sequence). The length of the CDR3 is 13 residues. This CDR3 reads CSAPGTGGNEQFF. CDR3 nucleotide sequence: TGCAGTGCTCCCGGGACAGGGGGGAATGAGCAGTTCTTC.

This clonotype was counted a few times. This chain uses TRBV12-3 or TRBV12-4 with TRBJ1-2, with 8 bases lining up with TRBD1. V lost 6 bases, J lost 4 bases, and 10 bases stayed unmatched. This CDR3 contains 15 residues. CDR3 DNA: TGTGCCAGCAGCTTTCGGGCAGGGGGCGTCTATGGCTACACCTTC. This gives the protein CASSFRAGGVYGYTF.

Many counts were recorded for this clonotype. V gene TRBV29-1 combines with J gene TRBJ2-2, with D possibly being TRBD2 (7 bases). CDR1 and CDR2 (germline): SQVTM, ANQGSEA. This CDR3 spans 14 amino acids. Trimming removed 7 bases from V and 6 bases from J, with 18 bases in between. CDR3 DNA sequence: TGCAGCGGGGGTGCGGGGGCGCGTGCCGGGGAGCTGTTTTTT. It codes for CSGGAGARAGELFF.

Ten or more counts support this clonotype. The V call is TRBV7-9, the J call TRBJ2-3; D unresolved. The germline gives CDR1 SEHNR, CDR2 FQNEAQ (reference sequence). The CDR3 covers 14 residues. V dropped 5 bases and J dropped 3 bases, with 12 bases sitting between them. The CDR3 spells CASSPTEATDTQYF. DNA for the CDR3: TGTGCCAGCAGCCCGACCGAGGCGACAGATACGCAGTATTTT. The full variable domain, completed using reference TRBV7-9 and TRBJ2-3, is DTGVSQNPRHKITKRGQNVTFRCDPISEHNRLYWYRQTLGQGPEFLTYFQNEAQLEKSRLLSDRFSAERPKGSFSTLEIQRTEQGDSAMYLCASSPTEATDTQYFGPGTRLTVL.

This clonotype was picked up a small number of times. This chain uses TRBV5-6 with TRBJ1-1; possibly TRBD1 for D (6 bases). V was clipped by 4 bases and J by 3 bases, with 16 bases between them. There are 15 residues in the CDR3. Germline V CDR1 and CDR2: SGHDT, YYEEEE. The CDR3 loop is CASSGRTEGDTEAFF. In DNA, the CDR3 is TGTGCCAGCAGCGGACGGACAGAAGGGGACACTGAAGCTTTCTTT.

This clonotype was found a few times. At one of its ends the junction is not consistent with the germline gene, which may arise from a read error. This chain uses TRBV6-1 with TRBJ2-7; D is uncertain. The germline gives CDR1 MNHNS, CDR2 SASEGT. The CDR3 spans 13 residues. The DNA of the CDR3 is TGTGCCAGCAGGGAAGGATTGGGGTACGAGCAGTACTTC. Protein: CASREGLGYEQYF.

In its sample, this clonotype was seen many times. This chain links TRBV4-3 with TRBJ2-1; perhaps TRBD2 as D (5 bases). Trimming left V 1 base short and J 0 bases short, with 13 bases between. This CDR3 comprises 17 residues. Germline CDR1 reads LGHNA; CDR2 reads YSLEER. Written as DNA, the CDR3 is TGCGCCAGCAGCCAAGCCCCACGGGGTGGCTCCTACAATGAGCAGTTCTTC. Its protein product is CASSQAPRGGSYNEQFF.

This clonotype turned up a few times. The chain carries TRBV6-5 and TRBJ1-6; 11 positions match TRBD1. The ends lost 4 bases at V and 8 bases at J; junction bases unmatched: 10. Looked up from germline, CDR1 is MNHEY and CDR2 is SVGAGI. The CDR3 has 17 residues. The CDR3 sequence is CASSLRGQGEMDSPLHF. CDR3 in DNA: TGTGCCAGCAGTTTGAGGGGACAGGGGGAAATGGATTCACCCCTCCACTTT.

This clonotype was recorded at least ten times. The V call is TRBV20-1, the J call TRBJ1-1; D uncertain. In germline, CDR1 is DFQATT, CDR2 SNEGSKA (reference sequence). V was cut by 2 bases and J by 0 bases, with 13 bases left in between. The CDR3 consists of 15 residues. The CDR3 protein is CSARMARTMNTEAFF. The CDR3 DNA is TGCAGTGCTAGAATGGCCAGAACCATGAACACTGAAGCTTTCTTT.

The sample holds a few counts of this clonotype. The genes are TRBV20-1 and TRBJ2-3; 9 bases are shared with TRBD2. Trimming at V came to 2 bases and at J to 4 bases, leaving 4 bases not matched to a gene. The germline V gene encodes CDR1 DFQATT and CDR2 SNEGSKA (reference sequence). The CDR3 loop spans 14 amino acids. The CDR3 DNA reads TGCAGTGCTAGAATCCGCGGGGGGGCAGATACGCAGTATTTT. Translating gives CSARIRGGADTQYF.